The 17 T cell receptor beta chains below all came from one sample that was sequenced in a study of cytomegalovirus exposure and HLA in healthy donors. This PCR relied on a set of 60 Vbeta primers and 13 Jbeta primers. The repertoire was sequenced with immunoSEQ multiplex PCR; TCRdb's copy has only in-frame clones and lacks some. The sample lists around 130,000 clones, 80% to 85% seen once, with 0.6% to 0.7% in the top ten. The sequenced sample consisted of PBMCs. These receptors were collected from a man between 18 and 35 years old in good health and CMV-seronegative.

This clone appeared a few times. The rearrangement uses TRBV18 and TRBJ2-5; 7 bases align to TRBD1. Germline V lookup: CDR1 KGHSH, CDR2 LQKENI. The CDR3 consists of 19 residues. The V and J ends lost 3 bases and 0 bases, in that order; junction bases with no gene match: 16. The CDR3 spells CASSPLPGTASRYQETQYF. In nucleotides, the CDR3 is TGTGCCAGCTCACCTCTGCCCGGGACAGCATCTAGGTACCAAGAGACCCAGTACTTC.

This clone was recorded a few times. V and J are TRBV30 and TRBJ1-1, with 7 nucleotides matching TRBD1. The germline V gene encodes CDR1 GTSNPN and CDR2 SVGIG (reference sequence). Unmatched junction bases numbered 18, after V lost 0 bases and J lost 5 bases. The CDR3 length is 18 residues. This chain's CDR3 is CAWSVSTRGWSLRTEAFF. DNA of the CDR3: TGTGCCTGGAGTGTTTCAACCAGGGGGTGGTCTCTAAGGACTGAAGCTTTCTTT.

The rearrangement links TRBV6-1 to TRBJ1-1, with D tentatively TRBD1 (5 bases). CDR3 length: 13 residues. Germline V gene sequence: CDR1 MNHNS, CDR2 SASEGT. Trimming cost V 4 bases and J 3 bases, with 9 bases left between them. The chain's CDR3 is CASSVQGDTEAFF. CDR3 in DNA: TGTGCCAGCAGTGTCCAGGGTGACACTGAAGCTTTCTTT.

The rearrangement uses TRBV9 and TRBJ2-7; a possible D gene is TRBD1 (6 bases). In germline, CDR1 is SGDLS, CDR2 YYNGEE. Trimming took 4 bases from V and 2 from J, leaving 25 bases between them. The CDR3 covers 18 residues. Here the CDR3 DNA reads TGTGCCAGCAGCTCACCCAAGGAGGACAGCAGACCCCCCTACGAGCAGTACTTC. Protein sequence: CASSSPKEDSRPPYEQYF.

This chain connects TRBV28 to TRBJ1-4; maybe TRBD1 (5 bases). This CDR3 comprises 20 residues. The V end was cut by 6 bases, the J end by 0 bases, with 26 bases between. From germline, CDR1 is MDHEN and CDR2 SYDVKM. This CDR3 is CASSLKGVGRILPTNEKLFF. The CDR3 bases are TGTGCCAGCAGCCTAAAAGGGGTGGGCAGGATCCTCCCAACTAATGAAAAACTGTTTTTT.

This clone occurred a few times. This chain connects TRBV2 to TRBJ1-5; D not resolved. CDR1 and CDR2 from the germline V gene are SNHLY and FYNNEI. The CDR3 has 14 residues. V lost 6 bases, J lost 3 bases, and 12 bases lay in between. This CDR3 is CASSRRKINQPQHF. As DNA, the CDR3 is TGTGCCAGCAGCCGCAGGAAAATCAATCAGCCCCAGCATTTT.

The chain employs TRBV4-1 and TRBJ2-3; weak D call: TRBD2 (6 bases). The CDR3 totals 17 residues. V lost 3 bases, J lost 0 bases, and 16 bases lay in between. Germline V gene data show CDR1 as MGHRA and CDR2 as YSYEKL. The DNA for the CDR3 is TGCGCCAGCAGCCAGATTGTCGGGGGTCAAAGCACAGATACGCAGTATTTT. Protein product: CASSQIVGGQSTDTQYF.

DNA of the CDR3: TGTGCCAGCAGCTCCGGAAGGGGGCTCAACGAGCAGTACTTC. It specifies CASSSGRGLNEQYF. The chain couples TRBV13 to TRBJ2-7, with 7 bases matching TRBD1. The CDR3 has 14 residues. Germline V gene sequence: CDR1 PRHDT, CDR2 FYEKMQ (reference sequence). The V gene end was trimmed by 4 bases and the J gene end by 5 bases; junction bases not matched to a gene: 8.

This chain uses TRBV12-5 with TRBJ2-2; D remains ambiguous. The CDR3 covers 14 residues. Germline V CDR1 and CDR2: LGHNT, FRNRAP. V gave up 3 bases and J gave up 2 bases, with 7 bases separating them. The CDR3 region is CASGFRLNTGELFF. For the CDR3, the DNA is TGTGCTAGTGGTTTTCGTCTTAACACCGGGGAGCTGTTTTTT.

The chain uses TRBV2 and TRBJ1-2; D possibly corresponds to TRBD1 (6 bases). Deletions cut 9 bases from V and 5 bases from J, with 10 bases between. The CDR3 runs to 11 residues. The germline V gene has CDR1 SNHLY and CDR2 FYNNEI. CDR3 sequence: CARGQIYGYTF. In nucleotides, the CDR3 is TGTGCCAGAGGACAGATTTATGGCTACACCTTC.

This sequence joins TRBV7-2 and TRBJ2-7; TRBD2 agrees at 7 bases. Germline CDR1 and CDR2: SGHTA and FQGNSA. The junction had 0 bases not matched to a gene; V was cut back by 0 bases and J by 4 bases. The CDR3 is 13 residues long. CDR3: CASSLAGGYEQYF. As DNA, the CDR3 is TGTGCCAGCAGCTTAGCGGGGGGGTACGAGCAGTACTTC.

J is TRBJ2-7 and V is TRBV27, with D possibly matching TRBD1 (6 bases). Germline-derived CDR1 and CDR2 are MNHEY and SMNVEV (reference sequence). This CDR3 is 17 amino acids long. Deletions cut 5 bases from V and 1 base from J, with 21 bases between. The CDR3 sequence is CASSPTDSLRLSYEQYF. The CDR3 coding sequence is TGTGCCAGCAGTCCAACGGACAGCCTGAGATTGTCCTACGAGCAGTACTTC.

The chain has TRBV11-2 and TRBJ2-7; 7 bases fit TRBD1. The CDR3 runs to 16 residues. Germline-derived CDR1 and CDR2 are SGHAT and FQNNGV. The J segment lost 3 bases and the V segment lost 0 bases, leaving 8 bases of the junction unmatched. This CDR3 reads CASSLDSRGQFYEQYF. CDR3 in DNA: TGTGCCAGCAGCTTAGATAGTCGGGGACAGTTCTACGAGCAGTACTTC.

This rearrangement joins TRBV29-1 to TRBJ1-1, with D hard to call. V was trimmed by 5 bases and J by 3 bases, leaving 4 bases between them. The germline V gene encodes CDR1 SQVTM and CDR2 ANQGSEA. The CDR3 length is 10 residues. CDR3 sequence: CSVSDTEAFF. CDR3 bases: TGCAGCGTTTCCGACACTGAAGCTTTCTTT.

The chain joins TRBV28 to TRBJ1-5; TRBD1 aligns across 10 bases. The CDR3 sequence is 17 residues long. The germline V gene has CDR1 MDHEN and CDR2 SYDVKM. Losses at the gene ends were 7 bases for V and 2 bases for J; bases not matched to a gene: 11. CDR3 residues: CASTDNTGTGGNQPQHF. The CDR3 DNA reads TGTGCCAGCACTGATAACACCGGGACAGGGGGCAATCAGCCCCAGCATTTT.

This clone occurred once. The CDR3 DNA sequence: TGTGCCAGCAGCCTCGGTGTACTAGCGGGGAAAGAGACCCAGTACTTC. Protein: CASSLGVLAGKETQYF. The chain combines TRBV27 with TRBJ2-5; 10 bases fit TRBD2. Germline assignment: CDR1 MNHEY and CDR2 SMNVEV (reference sequence). With 6 bases clipped from V and 3 bases from J, the junction kept 10 bases outside the gene matches. This CDR3 region has 16 residues.

V usage is TRBV5-6 and J usage is TRBJ2-5; TRBD1 aligns across 10 bases. V shed 4 bases and J 4 bases; nucleotides not matched to a gene: 7. Germline-derived CDR1 and CDR2 are SGHDT and YYEEEE. The CDR3 spans 15 residues. CDR3 in amino acids: CASSAGTGVGETQYF. DNA of the CDR3: TGTGCCAGCAGCGCCGGGACAGGGGTCGGAGAGACCCAGTACTTC.